Listed here is a single T cell receptor beta chain. Its antigen is still unknown. The ends were cut back, 4 bases at V and 0 bases at J, with 16 bases in the middle. The germline CDR1 and CDR2 sequences are LGHNA and YSLEER. The length of the CDR3 is 18 residues. Using immunoSEQ multiplex PCR, the repertoire was profiled, and TCRdb retains in-frame clones only, with some absent. This table holds some 80,000 clones, around 75% found once. The data derive from a study of cytotoxic CD8 clonotypes in ibrutinib-treated CLL. Study findings and constraints: Starting clonality was above that of age-matched healthy donors and tracked circulating CD8+ T-cell counts. Ibrutinib response saw clonality rise, and progression saw it return toward baseline.

Specimen: PBMCs, collected after 12 months of ibrutinib treatment. This receptor was obtained from a human donor with chronic lymphocytic leukemia. The chain uses TRBV4-3 and TRBJ1-6; D perhaps matches TRBD1 (6 bases). The CDR3 here is CASSPADRPSSYNSPLHF. The DNA for the CDR3 is TGCGCCAGCAGCCCGGCGGACAGACCGAGCTCCTATAATTCACCCCTCCACTTT.